These 9 T cell receptor beta chains share one sample of origin, sequenced in a study of T cells in localized non-small cell lung cancer. The repertoire was sequenced with immunoSEQ multiplex PCR; TCRdb's copy has only in-frame clones and lacks some. Of some 80,000 clones in the sample, about 83% were seen once. The sequences come from peripheral blood, collected before any cancer treatment. The receptors were gathered from a man between 40 and 70 years old with stage I lung adenocarcinoma.

On this clone itself: Other DNA variants within this sample encode the same CDR3. The chain joins TRBV5-1 to TRBJ1-3, with D hard to call. V lost 1 base, J lost 4 bases, and 3 bases lay in between. Germline-derived CDR1 and CDR2 are SGHRS and YFSETQ. The CDR3 contains 12 residues. CDR3 residues: CASSLPGNTIYF. The CDR3 bases are TGCGCCAGCAGCTTGCCAGGAAACACCATATATTTT.

This chain uses TRBV28 with TRBJ2-4, with D hard to call. Germline lookup yields CDR1 MDHEN and CDR2 SYDVKM. The CDR3 has 13 amino acids. Trimming removed 5 bases at V and 7 bases at J, with 12 bases between. As DNA, the CDR3 is TGTGCCAGCAGTCCCTCTCTCACCAACATTCAGTACTTC. This translates into CASSPSLTNIQYF. Based on the CDR3 plus reference TRBV28 and TRBJ2-4, the full variable domain is DVKVTQSSRYLVKRTGEKVFLECVQDMDHENMFWYRQDPGLGLRLIYFSYDVKMKEKGDIPEGYSVSREKKERFSLILESASTNQTSMYLCASSPSLTNIQYFGAGTRLSVL.

V gene TRBV27 combines with J gene TRBJ1-2, with D unclear. The CDR3 consists of 14 residues. Per germline, CDR1 MNHEY and CDR2 SMNVEV (reference sequence). Trimming took 2 bases from V and 4 from J, leaving 11 bases between them. The CDR3 reads CASSLDTKSYGYTF. Written as DNA, the CDR3 is TGTGCCAGCAGTTTAGATACAAAAAGCTATGGCTACACCTTC.

V and J are TRBV11-2 and TRBJ2-7; maybe TRBD2 (5 bases). Germline-derived CDR1 and CDR2 are SGHAT and FQNNGV. Deletions cut 5 bases from V and 0 bases from J, with 14 bases between. The CDR3 consists of 15 residues. The CDR3 DNA reads TGTGCCAGCAGCCTGGTCCAAGGGAGCTCCTACGAGCAGTACTTC. Translated: CASSLVQGSSYEQYF.

V and J are TRBV2 and TRBJ1-5; a possible D gene is TRBD1 (5 bases). V was clipped by 6 bases and J by 0 bases, with 12 bases between them. Germline assignment: CDR1 SNHLY and CDR2 FYNNEI. There are 15 residues in the CDR3. The CDR3 loop is CASSSQETSNQPQHF. CDR3 DNA sequence: TGTGCCAGCAGCTCACAGGAGACTAGCAATCAGCCCCAGCATTTT.

The chain carries TRBV5-1 and TRBJ1-2; no clear D gene. Trimming left V 4 bases short and J 0 bases short, with 16 bases between. There are 16 residues in the CDR3. CDR1 and CDR2 from the germline V gene are SGHRS and YFSETQ. In nucleotides, the CDR3 is TGCGCCAGCAGCCCTAACCCTTTCGCAGCTAACTATGGCTACACCTTC. It encodes CASSPNPFAANYGYTF.

This clone was observed a few times. The J gene is TRBJ2-7, the V gene TRBV9; D may match TRBD1 or TRBD2 (5 bases each). Between the trimmed V and J ends, which lost 3 bases and 4 bases, there was a span of 14 bases. There are 14 residues in the CDR3. Germline V lookup: CDR1 SGDLS, CDR2 YYNGEE. The CDR3: CASSARDGRYEQYF. The CDR3 coding sequence is TGTGCCAGCAGCGCCCGGGACGGAAGATACGAGCAGTACTTC.

This chain links TRBV25-1 with TRBJ1-3; D gene uncertain. Trimming shortened V by 2 bases and J by 4 bases, and 9 bases separated the two germline ends. Germline V gives CDR1 MGHDK, CDR2 SYGVNS. This CDR3 has 14 residues. This CDR3 is CASSEHGSGNTIYF. The CDR3 DNA reads as TGTGCCAGCAGTGAACACGGGTCCGGAAACACCATATATTTT.

About this clone itself: The same CDR3 arises from other DNA sequences in this sample as well. The chain links TRBV27 to TRBJ1-2, with TRBD1 as a possible D gene (5 bases). V was clipped by 2 bases and J by 6 bases, with 10 bases between them. The germline V gene has CDR1 MNHEY and CDR2 SMNVEV (reference sequence). The CDR3 has 13 amino acids. The CDR3 DNA reads as TGTGCCAGCAGTTTAAGGGCAGGGCATGGCTACACCTTC. Its translation: CASSLRAGHGYTF.